These 22 T cell receptor beta chains came from one sample sequenced in a study of radiotherapy plus CTLA-4 blockade in lung cancer. The repertoire was sequenced with immunoSEQ multiplex PCR; TCRdb's copy has only in-frame clones and lacks some. The profile covers some 15,000 clones, with 80% to 90% appearing a single time and about an eighth taken by the ten largest. Sequenced here: peripheral blood, sampled from a patient treated with radiotherapy plus ipilimumab. Receptor source: a human donor with non-small cell lung cancer that progressed on radiotherapy plus ipilimumab. Some clones in this sample may be carry-over from other donors' samples.

This chain joins TRBV7-7 and TRBJ2-1, with 13 bases that match TRBD2. Germline V gene lookup returns CDR1 SSHAT and CDR2 FNYEAQ (reference sequence). After removal of 5 bases from V and 5 bases from J, the junction contained 3 bases not matched to a gene. CDR3 size: 15 residues. DNA of the CDR3: TGTGCCAGCAGCAAAGGGACTAGCGGGGACAATGAGCAGTTCTTC. It yields the protein CASSKGTSGDNEQFF.

The rearrangement uses TRBV6-1 and TRBJ2-5; D uncertain. The length of the CDR3 is 14 residues. The germline gives CDR1 MNHNS, CDR2 SASEGT. Trimming stripped 1 base from V and 2 bases from J, with 8 bases between. The CDR3 DNA follows: TGTGCCAGCAGTGAAGGGCACCTTCAAGAGACCCAGTACTTC. The encoded protein is CASSEGHLQETQYF.

The chain has TRBV2 and TRBJ1-2; TRBD1 agrees at 7 bases. The germline V gene encodes CDR1 SNHLY and CDR2 FYNNEI. V was clipped by 1 base and J by 4 bases; unmatched bases: 3. This CDR3 has 14 residues. In DNA form, the CDR3 reads TGTGCCAGCAGTGAAGAAGACAGGGTCTATGGCTACACCTTC. Protein: CASSEEDRVYGYTF.

The chain employs TRBV5-1 and TRBJ2-1; 9 bases are a match to TRBD2. The junction had 5 bases not matched to a gene; V was cut back by 0 bases and J by 7 bases. Germline assignment: CDR1 SGHRS and CDR2 YFSETQ. The CDR3 runs to 15 residues. As DNA, the CDR3 is TGCGCCAGCAGCTTGGGCGCGGGGGGGCTAAATGAGCAGTTCTTC. It is translated as CASSLGAGGLNEQFF.

This clone was recorded once. V gene TRBV28 combines with J gene TRBJ2-2; weak D call: TRBD2 (7 bases). CDR1 and CDR2 (germline): MDHEN, SYDVKM. V shed 10 bases and J shed 6 bases, with 21 bases lying between them. The CDR3 consists of 15 residues. CDR3 sequence reads: CATLGASGAPGELFF. Written as DNA, the CDR3 is TGTGCCACTCTGGGGGCTAGCGGAGCCCCCGGGGAGCTGTTTTTT.

The chain couples TRBV6-4 to TRBJ2-5; 13 nucleotides line up with TRBD2. Germline V gene sequence: CDR1 MRHNA, CDR2 SNTAGT. V shed 10 bases, J shed 5 bases, and the junction held 16 bases outside the gene matches. The CDR3 is made up of 17 amino acids. CDR3: CAKPGLAGVGYGETQYF. The CDR3 DNA reads TGTGCCAAGCCTGGACTAGCGGGAGTAGGATATGGGGAGACCCAGTACTTC.

This chain connects TRBV5-1 to TRBJ1-3, with 8 bases identical to TRBD1. V dropped 4 bases and J dropped 4; count of bases not matched to a gene: 4. CDR3 length: 14 amino acids. Germline V gives CDR1 SGHRS, CDR2 YFSETQ. CDR3 sequence (DNA): TGCGCCAGCAGCCGACAGGGGAGCGGAAACACCATATATTTT. This translates into CASSRQGSGNTIYF.

In this sample, this clone turned up a few times. The chain uses TRBV19 and TRBJ2-2; perhaps TRBD2 as D (6 bases). The CDR3 spans 15 residues. Per germline, CDR1 LNHDA and CDR2 SQIVND (reference sequence). The V end was cut by 5 bases, the J end by 7 bases, with 17 bases between. The CDR3 DNA reads as TGTGCCAGTAGTTCGGGCCCCTGGGGGGACGGGGAGCTGTTTTTT. Translating gives CASSSGPWGDGELFF.

The chain recombines TRBV30 with TRBJ2-3; 8 bases map to TRBD1. CDR1 and CDR2 from the germline V gene are GTSNPN and SVGIG (reference sequence). The junction had 7 bases not matched to a gene; V was cut back by 1 base and J by 4 bases. The CDR3 runs 15 residues. The CDR3 region is CAWSGQGSRADTQYF. For the CDR3, the DNA is TGTGCCTGGAGTGGACAGGGGAGTAGGGCAGATACGCAGTATTTT.

This chain joins TRBV12-5 and TRBJ1-2; TRBD1 is a possible D gene (5 bases). CDR1 is LGHNT, CDR2 FRNRAP, per germline. The CDR3 sequence is 18 residues long. Trimming cost V 0 bases and J 10 bases, with 27 bases left between them. The CDR3 region is CASGLVLPFGAGGRDYTF. The CDR3 nucleotides are TGTGCTAGTGGTTTGGTACTCCCCTTTGGCGCGGGGGGGAGGGACTACACCTTC.

The gene calls are TRBV14 and TRBJ2-7, with 7 nucleotides matching TRBD2. The CDR3 runs to 16 residues. The germline V gene encodes CDR1 SGHDN and CDR2 FVKESK. J was trimmed by 4 bases and V by 3 bases; bases with no gene match: 12. The CDR3 loop reads CASSQAAPGLGYEQYF. Here the CDR3 DNA reads TGTGCCAGCAGCCAGGCGGCACCAGGACTAGGGTACGAGCAGTACTTC.

The chain carries TRBV5-5 and TRBJ1-2; D gene uncertain. Germline-derived CDR1 and CDR2 are SGHKS and YYEKEE (reference sequence). The CDR3 loop spans 12 amino acids. Trimming cost V 4 bases and J 5 bases, with 9 bases left between them. Here the CDR3 reads CASSPDLYGYTF. CDR3 DNA: TGTGCCAGCAGCCCGGACTTATATGGCTACACCTTC. Combining the CDR3 with reference TRBV5-5 and TRBJ1-2 gives the whole variable domain DAGVTQSPTHLIKTRGQQVTLRCSPISGHKSVSWYQQVLGQGPQFIFQYYEKEERGRGNFPDRFSARQFPNYSSELNVNALLLGDSALYLCASSPDLYGYTFGSGTRLTVV.

This clone was seen only once. The rearrangement joins TRBV28 to TRBJ1-2; TRBD1 matches 8 bases. The CDR3 length is 14 residues. Germline V lookup: CDR1 MDHEN, CDR2 SYDVKM. Trimming at V came to 4 bases and at J to 8 bases, leaving 9 bases not matched to a gene. The CDR3 DNA reads TGTGCCAGCAGTTCCGGACAGGGAAGGGTGGGCTACACCTTC. It translates to CASSSGQGRVGYTF.

The chain recombines TRBV19 with TRBJ2-6; D gene uncertain. The ends were cut back, 0 bases at V and 0 bases at J, with 9 bases in the middle. CDR1 is LNHDA and CDR2 is SQIVND in the germline V gene (reference sequence). The CDR3 consists of 17 residues. CDR3 loop: CASSIDSSSSGANVLTF. The CDR3 region has the DNA TGTGCCAGTAGTATAGACTCCTCGTCCTCTGGGGCCAACGTCCTGACTTTC.

The rearrangement links TRBV21-1 to TRBJ1-5. TRBV21-1 is deemed a pseudogene. The CDR3 spans 13 residues. The CDR3: CASSTFYYQPQHF. CDR3 in DNA: TGTGCCAGCAGCACCTTTTACTATCAGCCCCAGCATTTT.

The CDR3 is CAISESWDSLGYTF. CDR3 bases: TGTGCCATCAGTGAGTCGTGGGACAGCCTGGGCTACACCTTC. The rearrangement uses TRBV10-3 and TRBJ1-2; 7 bases map to TRBD1. The V gene end was trimmed by 0 bases and the J gene end by 8 bases; junction bases not matched to a gene: 6. The CDR3 has 14 amino acids. Germline V lookup: CDR1 ENHRY, CDR2 SYGVKD.

The genes are TRBV2 and TRBJ1-1; D remains unclear. There are 13 residues in the CDR3. V lost 6 bases, J lost 0 bases, and 8 bases lay in between. The V gene's germline CDR1 is SNHLY and CDR2 FYNNEI. CDR3 protein: CASRAEVNTEAFF. The CDR3 nucleotides read TGTGCCAGCAGGGCCGAGGTGAACACTGAAGCTTTCTTT.

The chain recombines TRBV7-6 with TRBJ2-7; D gene ambiguous. CDR1 is SGHVS, CDR2 FNYEAQ, per germline. V was clipped by 4 bases and J by 3 bases, with 7 bases between them. This CDR3 spans 12 amino acids. The CDR3 reads CASSSPGYEQYF. CDR3 sequence (DNA): TGTGCCAGCAGCTCCCCAGGCTACGAGCAGTACTTC.

The chain combines TRBV9 with TRBJ2-2; D remains ambiguous. Germline V gene lookup returns CDR1 SGDLS and CDR2 YYNGEE. V was shortened by 4 bases and J by 4 bases, with 11 bases between the two germline ends. The CDR3 totals 14 residues. In DNA, the CDR3 is TGTGCCAGCAGCCCTCAATACATCACCGGGGAGCTGTTTTTT. This codes for CASSPQYITGELFF.

The chain recombines TRBV5-5 with TRBJ1-2, with D possibly matching TRBD1 (5 bases). V was pared by 7 bases and J by 4 bases, with 14 bases between. CDR1 is SGHKS, CDR2 YYEKEE, per germline (reference sequence). CDR3 length: 13 residues. In nucleotides, the CDR3 is TGTGCCAGCGGCTACGACGGGGGCTATGGCTACACCTTC. This translates into CASGYDGGYGYTF.

The CDR3 protein is CASSVAGETSYEQYF. In DNA form, the CDR3 reads TGTGCCAGCAGCGTAGCGGGGGAGACCTCCTACGAGCAGTACTTC. V is TRBV9 and J is TRBJ2-5; D is perhaps TRBD2 (6 bases). The J call may be in error: the DNA end matches TRBJ2-7 better. This CDR3 has 15 residues. CDR1 is SGDLS and CDR2 is YYNGEE in the germline V gene.

The chain employs TRBV27 and TRBJ1-1; 7 bases map to TRBD1. CDR1 is MNHEY, CDR2 SMNVEV, per germline (reference sequence). The V gene end was trimmed by 6 bases and the J gene end by 4 bases; junction bases not matched to a gene: 8. CDR3 length: 14 amino acids. The DNA of the CDR3 is TGTGCCAGCAGCTTTAAGACAGGGATCACTGAAGCTTTCTTT. Translation: CASSFKTGITEAFF.